This note documents a single T cell receptor (beta chain) sequence. Its antigen remains undetermined. Base qualities are not provided; no much larger clone lies one nucleotide away. Here V drops 4 bases and J drops 0 bases, and the junction holds 18 bases not matched to any gene. Inclusive of the bounding cysteine and phenylalanine, the CDR3 is 21 residues long. Just the 63-base CDR3 DNA is kept, in frame starting at base 1. The germline V gene yields SGHRS for CDR1 and YFSETQ for CDR2. Each collaborating institution followed its own protocols to collect whole blood in K2EDTA tubes. For TCRbeta analysis, collaborator samples were shipped as frozen whole blood, as isolated PBMCs, or as DNA extracted from either sample type. The sample belongs to a study of blood T cell repertoires in COVID-19 (dated by TCRdb to about 2020). Background on the whole study: The collaborator samples originated in the United States, Italy and Spain and spanned the acute and convalescent phases of COVID-19. The sample metadata nearly always contained a de-identified subject ID, COVID-19 status, age in years and sex. Where available, HLA class I and class II types were obtained from metadata supplied by the sample provider rather than from assay-based typing. The samples were drawn from two sources: the first 160 participants of the ongoing ImmuneRACE study, and 1,254 subjects contributed by 6 global collaborators. Deeply sampled blood TCRbeta repertoires from subjects exposed to, actively infected with, or recovered from COVID-19 were included in the dataset. The prospective study material was composed of cDNA or gDNA derived from T cells, B-cell-depleted T cells, or PBMCs. The repertoires were made available in a free public database intended to serve as a resource for research on the immune response to SARS-CoV-2. The study at large found these results: How much clinical and demographic metadata was included differed by source and by participant, and the metadata was provided uncurated.

The immunoSEQ Assay, a bias-controlled multiplex PCR, was used to amplify TCRbeta CDR3 regions from genomic DNA. The authors' analysis ran thus. The number of nucleated cells in each sample was estimated from the amplification of reference gene primers within the assay. Sequence reads were collapsed and filtered to measure the absolute abundance of every unique TCRbeta CDR3 rearrangement. For each sample, productive Simpson clonality was calculated by taking the square root of Simpson's diversity index across productive rearrangements. TCRdb mirrors the immuneACCESS table, restricted to in-frame sequences. Some clones are absent from its copies; in checked studies, under half trace to an unresolved V gene, and the reason for the others is unknown. V and J calls and clone size are as listed in that table; D and trimming were resolved from the DNA. In all, the sample holds about 270,000 clones, and 75% to 90% of those were seen once. The ten largest clones capture 2% to 2.5% of the sample.

The sequencing sample was made of peripheral blood. The clonotype was recovered from a man aged 45-65 years with acute or convalescent COVID-19. The V and J genes are TRBV5-1 and TRBJ2-3, with 12 junctional bases fitting TRBD2. The CDR3 region: CASSRRTSGVPLTPSTDTQYF. The sequenced DNA is TGCGCCAGCAGCAGACGGACTAGCGGGGTTCCCCTTACCCCTAGCACAGATACGCAGTATTTT.